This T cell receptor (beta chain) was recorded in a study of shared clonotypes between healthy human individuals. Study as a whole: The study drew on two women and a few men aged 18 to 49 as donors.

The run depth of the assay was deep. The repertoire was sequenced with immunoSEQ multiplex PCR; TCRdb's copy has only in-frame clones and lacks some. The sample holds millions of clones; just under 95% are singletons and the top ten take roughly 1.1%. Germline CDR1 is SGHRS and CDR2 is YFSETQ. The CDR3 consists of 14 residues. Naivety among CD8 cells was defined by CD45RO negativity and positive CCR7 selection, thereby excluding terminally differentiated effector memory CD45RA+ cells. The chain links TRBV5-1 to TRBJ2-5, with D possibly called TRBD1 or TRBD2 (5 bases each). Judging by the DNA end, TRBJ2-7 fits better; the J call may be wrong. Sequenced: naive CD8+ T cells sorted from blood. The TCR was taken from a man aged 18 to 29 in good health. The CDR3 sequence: CASSLEGRRYEQYF. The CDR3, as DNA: TGCGCCAGCAGCTTGGAGGGGAGAAGGTACGAGCAGTACTTC.